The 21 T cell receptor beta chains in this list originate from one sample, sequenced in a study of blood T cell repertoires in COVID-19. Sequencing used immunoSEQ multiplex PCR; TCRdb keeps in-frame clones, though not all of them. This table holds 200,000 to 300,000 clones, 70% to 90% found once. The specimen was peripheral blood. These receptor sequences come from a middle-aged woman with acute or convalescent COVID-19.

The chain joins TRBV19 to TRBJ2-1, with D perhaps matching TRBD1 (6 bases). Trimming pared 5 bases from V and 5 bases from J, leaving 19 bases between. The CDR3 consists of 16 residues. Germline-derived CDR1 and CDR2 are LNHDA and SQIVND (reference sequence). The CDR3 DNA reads TGTGCCAGTAGTGCCCCTTACAGGGATCACAACAATGAGCAGTTCTTC. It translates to CASSAPYRDHNNEQFF.

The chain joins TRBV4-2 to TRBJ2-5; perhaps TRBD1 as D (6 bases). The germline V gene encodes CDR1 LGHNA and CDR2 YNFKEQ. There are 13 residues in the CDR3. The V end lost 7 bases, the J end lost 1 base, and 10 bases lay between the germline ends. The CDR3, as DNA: TGTGCCAGCAACGGACAGTTCCAAGAGACCCAGTACTTC. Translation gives CASNGQFQETQYF.

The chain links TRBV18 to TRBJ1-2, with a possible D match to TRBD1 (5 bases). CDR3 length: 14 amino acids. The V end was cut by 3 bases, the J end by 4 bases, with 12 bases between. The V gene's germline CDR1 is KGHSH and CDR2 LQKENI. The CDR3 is CASSPVQGGYGYTF. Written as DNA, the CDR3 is TGTGCCAGCTCACCGGTTCAGGGAGGCTATGGCTACACCTTC. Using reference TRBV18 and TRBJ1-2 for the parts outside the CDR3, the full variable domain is NAGVMQNPRHLVRRRGQEARLRCSPMKGHSHVYWYRQLPEEGLKFMVYLQKENIIDESGMPKERFSAEFPKEGPSILRIQQVVRGDSAAYFCASSPVQGGYGYTFGSGTRLTVV.

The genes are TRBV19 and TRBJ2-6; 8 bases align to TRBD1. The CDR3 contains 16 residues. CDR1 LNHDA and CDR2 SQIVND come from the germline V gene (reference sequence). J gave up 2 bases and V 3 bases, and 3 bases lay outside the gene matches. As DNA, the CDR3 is TGTGCCAGTAGTATCCCGACAGGGGCTGGGGCCAACGTCCTGACTTTC. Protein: CASSIPTGAGANVLTF.

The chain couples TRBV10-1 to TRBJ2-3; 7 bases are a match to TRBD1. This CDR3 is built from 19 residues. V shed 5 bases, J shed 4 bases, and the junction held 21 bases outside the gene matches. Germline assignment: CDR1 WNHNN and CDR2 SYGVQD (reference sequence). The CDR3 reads CASSPDRAVPQKTADTQYF. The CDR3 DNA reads TGCGCCAGCAGTCCCGACAGGGCGGTCCCTCAAAAGACCGCAGATACGCAGTATTTT.

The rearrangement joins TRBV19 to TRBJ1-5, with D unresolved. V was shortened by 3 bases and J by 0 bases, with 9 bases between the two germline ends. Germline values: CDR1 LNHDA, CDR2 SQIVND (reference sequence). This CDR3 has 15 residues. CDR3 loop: CASSMSTHSNQPQHF. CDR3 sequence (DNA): TGTGCCAGTAGTATGTCGACACATAGCAATCAGCCCCAGCATTTT. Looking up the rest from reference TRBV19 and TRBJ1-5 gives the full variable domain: DGGITQSPKYLFRKEGQNVTLSCEQNLNHDAMYWYRQDPGQGLRLIYYSQIVNDFQKGDIAEGYSVSREKKESFPLTVTSAQKNPTAFYLCASSMSTHSNQPQHFGDGTRLSIL.

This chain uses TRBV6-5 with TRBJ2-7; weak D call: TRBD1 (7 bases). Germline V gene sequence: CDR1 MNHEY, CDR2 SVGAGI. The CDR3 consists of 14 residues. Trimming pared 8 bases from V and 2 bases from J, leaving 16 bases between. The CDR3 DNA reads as TGTGCCAGCGGATTGGTCAGGGGGGCCTACGAGCAGTACGTC. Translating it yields CASGLVRGAYEQYV.

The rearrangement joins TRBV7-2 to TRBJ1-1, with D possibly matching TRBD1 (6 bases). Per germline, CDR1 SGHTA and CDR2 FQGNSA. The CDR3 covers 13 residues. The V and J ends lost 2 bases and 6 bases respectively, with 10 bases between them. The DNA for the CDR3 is TGTGCCAGCAGCTTAACAGGGTTCCCTGAAGCTTTCTTT. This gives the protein CASSLTGFPEAFF.

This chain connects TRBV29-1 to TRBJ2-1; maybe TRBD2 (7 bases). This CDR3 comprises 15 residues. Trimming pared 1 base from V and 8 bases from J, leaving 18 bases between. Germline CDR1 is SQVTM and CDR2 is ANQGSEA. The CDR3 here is CSVEGGRGGFYEQFF. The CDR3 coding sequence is TGCAGCGTTGAAGGAGGTAGGGGGGGCTTCTATGAGCAGTTCTTC.

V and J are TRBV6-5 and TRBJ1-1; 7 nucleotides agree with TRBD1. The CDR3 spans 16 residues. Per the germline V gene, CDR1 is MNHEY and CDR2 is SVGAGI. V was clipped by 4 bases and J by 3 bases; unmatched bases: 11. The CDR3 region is CASSLFRQGRDTEAFF. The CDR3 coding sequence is TGTGCCAGCAGTTTATTTCGACAGGGAAGGGACACTGAAGCTTTCTTT.

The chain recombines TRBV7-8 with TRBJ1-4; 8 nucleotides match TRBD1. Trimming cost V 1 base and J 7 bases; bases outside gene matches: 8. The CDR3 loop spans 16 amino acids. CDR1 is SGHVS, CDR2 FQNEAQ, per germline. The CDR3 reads CASSLVVGQGGEKLFF. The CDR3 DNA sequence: TGTGCCAGCAGCTTAGTAGTAGGACAGGGAGGTGAAAAACTGTTTTTT.

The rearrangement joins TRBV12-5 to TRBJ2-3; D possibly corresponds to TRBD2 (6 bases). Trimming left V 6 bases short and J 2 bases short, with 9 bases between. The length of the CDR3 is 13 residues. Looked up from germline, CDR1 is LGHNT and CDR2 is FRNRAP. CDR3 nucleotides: TGTGCTAGTGGGACTAGGAACACAGATACGCAGTATTTT. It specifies CASGTRNTDTQYF.

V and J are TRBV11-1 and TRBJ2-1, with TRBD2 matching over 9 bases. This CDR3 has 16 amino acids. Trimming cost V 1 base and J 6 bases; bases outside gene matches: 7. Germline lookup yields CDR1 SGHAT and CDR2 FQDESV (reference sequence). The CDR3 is CASSLVVAGEGNEQFF. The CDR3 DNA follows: TGTGCCAGCAGCTTAGTTGTAGCGGGGGAAGGCAATGAGCAGTTCTTC.

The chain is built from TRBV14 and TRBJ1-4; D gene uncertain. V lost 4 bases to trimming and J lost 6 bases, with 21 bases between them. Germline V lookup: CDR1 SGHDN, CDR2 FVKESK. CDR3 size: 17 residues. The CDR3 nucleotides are TGTGCCAGCAGCCGCCGACCGACCGGGATTTTTCATGAAAAACTGTTTTTT. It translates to CASSRRPTGIFHEKLFF. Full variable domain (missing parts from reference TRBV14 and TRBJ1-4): EAGVTQFPSHSVIEKGQTVTLRCDPISGHDNLYWYRRVMGKEIKFLLHFVKESKQDESGMPNNRFLAERTGGTYSTLKVQPAELEDSGVYFCASSRRPTGIFHEKLFFGSGTQLSVL.

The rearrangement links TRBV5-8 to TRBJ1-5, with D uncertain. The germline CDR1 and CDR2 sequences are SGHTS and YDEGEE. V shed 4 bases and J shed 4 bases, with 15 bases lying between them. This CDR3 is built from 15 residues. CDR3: CASSLLPGENQPQHF. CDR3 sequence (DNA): TGTGCCAGCAGCCTTCTTCCGGGAGAGAATCAGCCCCAGCATTTT.

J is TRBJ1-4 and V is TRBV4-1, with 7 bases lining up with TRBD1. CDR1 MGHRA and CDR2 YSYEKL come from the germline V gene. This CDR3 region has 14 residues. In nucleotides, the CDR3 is TGCCCCACCAGCCGCCCAGGGGGAATGGAAAAACTGTTTTTT. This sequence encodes CPTSRPGGMEKLFF.

CDR3 DNA sequence: TGTGCCAGCAGCGGGACATCCTTGAACACTGAAGCTTTCTTT. The encoded protein is CASSGTSLNTEAFF. This chain links TRBV2 with TRBJ1-1; TRBD1 is a possible D gene (6 bases). The CDR3 has 14 amino acids. Trimming stripped 6 bases from V and 0 bases from J, with 11 bases between. Germline-derived CDR1 and CDR2 are SNHLY and FYNNEI.

CDR3 sequence: CASSYRRVRSTEAFF. The CDR3 DNA reads TGTGCCAGCAGTTACCGGAGGGTCAGGAGCACTGAAGCTTTCTTT. The chain uses TRBV6-5 and TRBJ1-1, with D hard to call. CDR1 and CDR2 from the germline V gene are MNHEY and SVGAGI. The CDR3 runs 15 residues. With 2 bases removed from V and 4 bases from J, the gap between germline ends came to 14 bases.

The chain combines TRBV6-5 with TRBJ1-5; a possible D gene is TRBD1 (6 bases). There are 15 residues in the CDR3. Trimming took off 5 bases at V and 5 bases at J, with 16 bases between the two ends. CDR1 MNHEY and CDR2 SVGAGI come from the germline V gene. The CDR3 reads CASSTNQGPDQPQHF. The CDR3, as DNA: TGTGCCAGCAGTACTAATCAGGGGCCCGATCAGCCCCAGCATTTT.

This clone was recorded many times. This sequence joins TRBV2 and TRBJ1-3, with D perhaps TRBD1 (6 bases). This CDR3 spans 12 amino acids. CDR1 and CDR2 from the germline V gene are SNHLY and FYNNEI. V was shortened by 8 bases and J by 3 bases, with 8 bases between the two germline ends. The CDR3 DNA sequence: TGTGCCAGCCAAGGGGGTGGAAACACCATATATTTT. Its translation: CASQGGGNTIYF.

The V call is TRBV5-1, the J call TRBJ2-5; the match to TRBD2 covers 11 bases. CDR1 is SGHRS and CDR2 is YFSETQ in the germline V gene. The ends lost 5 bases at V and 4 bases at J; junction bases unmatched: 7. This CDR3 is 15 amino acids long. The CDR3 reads CASSLSGGAGETQYF. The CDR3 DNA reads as TGCGCCAGCAGTCTTAGCGGGGGGGCTGGAGAGACCCAGTACTTC.